This T cell receptor (beta chain) comes out of a study of shared clonotypes between healthy human individuals (TCRdb year 2020). General notes on the study: Two women and three men aged 18 to 49 years were included in the cohort. For each donor, CD4 naive and CD4 memory were each run on three plates, CD8 naive on two plates, and CD8 memory on one plate. To estimate repertoire size and how much clonotypes are shared between individuals, the study performed deep sequencing of blood TCR repertoires from 4 to 6 healthy adults. Libraries were prepared and TCR repertoires were sequenced by different laboratories using diverse techniques, in order to increase sequencing depth and limit assay-specific biases. Leukapheresis yielded between about 0.85 and 9 billion PBMCs per donor. Beyond this particular receptor, the publication reports: Sampling was limited to blood, and TCR repertoires in tissue likely differ from TCR repertoires in blood. Naive subsets generally had larger estimated clonotype richness than memory subsets did. Sharing across several donors was observed for approximately 5% of naive CD4, over 3% of naive CD8, roughly 2.3% of memory CD4, and around 0.42% of memory CD8 clonotypes. Because the study included only a small number of donors, the genetic and exposure-history diversity represented was limited. Pairwise subsampling indicated that sequencing depth was expected to affect the degree of clonotype sharing among donors. Even with the large sequencing depth, rarefaction of the sorted-subset datasets indicated that sequencing was incomplete. Compared with non-shared clonotypes, clonotypes shared by all four sorted-subset donors had higher generation probabilities.

Using the deep immunoSEQ assay, TCR CDR3 regions were amplified from genomic DNA by multiplex PCR. For each cell subset, the extracted genomic DNA was distributed evenly across all wells of several immunoSEQ 96-well plates, and each plate served as one replicate. Each replicate PCR for sorted subsets received about 0.2 ug genomic DNA, equal to roughly 30,000 T cell genomes. Purified libraries were quantified with a Qubit 3.0 fluorometer, sized on a Bioanalyzer 2100, and re-quantified with the KAPA Library Quantification kit. Each immunoSEQ 96-well plate was sequenced on its own single-read 150-cycle Illumina NextSeq 550 flow cell. The study's processing was this. Because only junctional sequences without quality scores were contained in the immunoSEQ output, filtering matching that applied to full-length reads could not be performed. To assign V/J genes and CDR3, sequences were annotated using PyIR, a Python wrapper for IgBLAST v1.9, with IMGT germline references. Reads were filtered out if the reads had weak V/J assignments (E-value above 1e-6), no CDR3, stop codons, out-of-frame junctions, or ambiguous translated residues. V3J clonotypes were defined as sequences sharing the same inferred V gene, J gene, and CDR3 amino acid sequence. Percentage overlap between repertoires was calculated by dividing the number of shared unique clonotypes by the size of the smaller repertoire. Three approaches were used to assess repertoire richness: RTK rarefaction, the Chao1 estimator, and Recon v2.1 estimates of unobserved clonotypes. OLGA was used to compute generation probabilities for all TCRbeta clonotypes that the gDNA method yielded from a few donors. In TCRdb, the immuneACCESS table is reduced to in-frame sequences with V and J assigned. These tables do not hold every clone; where another copy was compared, an unresolved V gene accounts for under half, and the others remain unexplained. V, J and clone size reflect that table, while D and trimming were determined from the DNA. The sample table contains 1.5 million to 1.9 million clones; only one count was recorded for under 99% of them. The ten largest clones represent less than 0.55% of the sample.

Of note for this clone: The antigen it recognizes is unknown. One base away there is no much larger clone; base qualities are not given.

V is pruned by 10 bases and J by 2 bases, leaving 6 bases of the junction without a gene match. The CDR3 covers 14 residues, taking in both the cysteine and the phenylalanine. Here the CDR3 DNA is all that survives: 42 bases in frame from base 1. The germline V gene (reference sequence) provides CDR1 LNHDA and CDR2 SQIVND. Donors were healthy HIV-negative adults with no recently reported acute infections or vaccinations. Every donor was a Caucasian adult residing in Nashville, Tennessee, USA. CD4+ T cells were enriched through magnetic negative selection, after which naive cells were positively selected on CD45RA and the remaining negative fraction served as the memory subset. After blood collection by leukapheresis, PBMCs were isolated using Ficoll-Histopaque density gradient centrifugation and then cryopreserved in the vapor phase of liquid nitrogen. Purity and quantity of every magnetically sorted T cell population were checked by analytical flow cytometry. From each sorted fraction, genomic DNA was isolated and quantified by UV absorbance on a Nanodrop 2000c.

The source is a man under 40 in good health. This chain is built from TRBV19 and TRBJ2-7; TRBD2 matches 12 bases in the middle. Sequenced: naive CD4+ T cells sorted from blood. The intended sense of this specimen's cell subset or site label: CD45RA+ positively selected. For the CDR3, the sequence is CATSLAGGPYEQYF. The DNA sequence is as follows: TGTGCCACCTCACTAGCGGGGGGCCCCTACGAGCAGTACTTC.